These T cell receptor beta chains were read from a single sample in a study of neurological immune-mediated disorders. TCRdb re-analysed the 5' RACE reads in MiXCR, keeping a single row per CDR3 protein. The sample has about 71,000 distinct CDR3 sequences; around 3% are singletons. Sequencing input: PBMCs. Every receptor here comes from a middle-aged man with multiple sclerosis. CDR3s include the opening cysteine and the closing phenylalanine or tryptophan. A D gene is named only where the DNA matches it firmly. Rows may omit the clone size; those that give it use once, few, many or a size class.

>.|.|TRBJ1-2|TRBV20-1
TGCAGTGCCGCGAAGGGAAATTATGGCTACACCTTC
CSAAKGNYGYTF
>TRBD1|many|TRBJ2-5|TRBV20-1
TGCAGTGCTAGAGATGGGGGGACAGGTGGAGTGACCCAGTACTTC
CSARDGGTGGVTQYF
>.|many|TRBJ2-7|TRBV20-1
TGCAGTGCTAGAGATTGGGGGGGGGCCTCCTACGAGCAGTACTTC
CSARDWGGASYEQYF
>.|many|TRBJ2-5|TRBV7-7
TGTGCCAGCAGCCCAACCTTAGGAGACACGAAGACCCAGTACTTC
CASSPTLGDTKTQYF
>TRBD1|many|TRBJ2-7|TRBV7-9
TGTGCCAGCAGCTACGGACAGGCCTACGAGCAGTACTTC
CASSYGQAYEQYF
>TRBD1|many|TRBJ2-3|TRBV7-9
TGTGCCAGCAGCTTAGAACAGGGGGACGAGAAGGGCCCAGATACGCAGTATTTT
CASSLEQGDEKGPDTQYF
>TRBD1|.|TRBJ2-7|TRBV7-9
TGTGCCAGCAGACCCGGGACAGGGGGCGAATACGAGCAGTACTTC
CASRPGTGGEYEQYF
>.|many|TRBJ1-1|TRBV12-3/TRBV12-4
TGTGCCAGCAGTTTAAGGCAGGTGAACACTGAAGCTTTCTTT
CASSLRQVNTEAFF
>TRBD2|many|TRBJ2-3|TRBV7-9
TGTGCCAGCAGCTCACCGGGACTAGCGGGGTGGAGAACAGATACGCAGTATTTT
CASSSPGLAGWRTDTQYF
>.|many|TRBJ2-2|TRBV7-2
TGTGCCAGCAGCCCCCCGGAGAACACCGGGGAGCTGTTTTTT
CASSPPENTGELFF
>.|.|TRBJ1-1|TRBV6-1
TGTGCCAGCAGCGGGACCTCCTGGGTAGCTTTCTTT
CASSGTSWVAFF
>.|few|TRBJ1-1|TRBV7-6
TGTGCCAGCAGCGTCCAAGGGAACACTGAAGCTTTCTTT
CASSVQGNTEAFF
>TRBD2|many|TRBJ2-2|TRBV20-1
TGCAGTGCCCCGGGGGGGGCGAACACCGGGGAGCTGTTTTTT
CSAPGGANTGELFF